These T cell receptor beta chains were read from a single sample in a study of T cells expressing NK-cell markers. Each CDR3 protein gets one entry in TCRdb, which reprocessed the 5' RACE reads and gives no DNA. Here the sample table reports about 150,000 distinct CDR3 sequences. Source material: blood T cells: a sorted CD56 or NKG2C T cell subset, CD4+ or CD8+ T cells, or bulk PBMC T cells (not recorded which). Receptor source: a woman in her 50s in good health. Each CDR3 is given with its conserved first and last residue. Fields, in order: J gene, V gene, CDR3 protein.

j_gene: TRBJ2-7; v_gene: TRBV12-3/TRBV12-4; CDR3aa: CASSFSVSYEQYF
j_gene: TRBJ2-3; v_gene: TRBV13; CDR3aa: CASSTEREVTDTQYF
j_gene: TRBJ2-3; v_gene: TRBV5-6; CDR3aa: CASSASGTPTDTQYF
j_gene: TRBJ2-3; v_gene: TRBV20-1; CDR3aa: CSAIRTSGSTDTQYF
j_gene: TRBJ1-5; v_gene: TRBV10-3; CDR3aa: CAISESQGGDQPQHF
j_gene: TRBJ1-2; v_gene: TRBV6-2/TRBV6-3; CDR3aa: CASSYGTGYTF
j_gene: TRBJ1-2; v_gene: TRBV25-1; CDR3aa: CASSAGDGYTF
j_gene: TRBJ2-1; v_gene: TRBV9; CDR3aa: CASSAPTHNEQFF
j_gene: TRBJ2-1; v_gene: TRBV25-1; CDR3aa: CASTGPNEQFF
j_gene: TRBJ2-1; v_gene: TRBV10-3; CDR3aa: CAINGQDAGGEQFF
j_gene: TRBJ1-2; v_gene: TRBV6-5; CDR3aa: CASSSAGTNYGYTF
j_gene: TRBJ1-5; v_gene: TRBV13; CDR3aa: CASSFNRGYSNQPQHF
j_gene: TRBJ2-1; v_gene: TRBV20-1; CDR3aa: CSAQGQDYNEQFF
j_gene: TRBJ2-1; v_gene: TRBV19; CDR3aa: CASSPRENTYNEQFF
j_gene: TRBJ1-1; v_gene: TRBV9; CDR3aa: CASSVGGVNTEAFF
j_gene: TRBJ1-6; v_gene: TRBV20-1; CDR3aa: CSARGPDGSPLHGSPLHF
j_gene: TRBJ1-1; v_gene: TRBV4-1; CDR3aa: CASSQDHGKEKMNTEAFF
j_gene: TRBJ1-1; v_gene: TRBV5-4; CDR3aa: CASSVGGLTEAFF
j_gene: TRBJ2-3; v_gene: TRBV12-3/TRBV12-4; CDR3aa: CASSFGIATDTQYF
j_gene: TRBJ2-5; v_gene: TRBV24-1; CDR3aa: CATSDLTSGNAETQYF
j_gene: TRBJ2-5; v_gene: TRBV4-1; CDR3aa: CASSRGTSGEEGETQYF
j_gene: TRBJ2-7; v_gene: TRBV19; CDR3aa: CASSPGDYEQYF
j_gene: TRBJ1-2; v_gene: TRBV4-1; CDR3aa: CASSQDGGIEYYGYTF
j_gene: TRBJ1-4; v_gene: TRBV6-5; CDR3aa: CASSYSLKGQINEKLFF
j_gene: TRBJ2-2; v_gene: TRBV11-1; CDR3aa: CASSFGSGAGELFF
j_gene: TRBJ2-3; v_gene: TRBV20-1; CDR3aa: CSANRLGVSTDTQYF
j_gene: TRBJ2-1; v_gene: TRBV6-1; CDR3aa: CASSPFLGGYNEQFF
j_gene: TRBJ2-3; v_gene: TRBV5-1; CDR3aa: CASREGSRDTQYF